The source of this TCR beta chain is a study of identical twins. The germline V and J ends were trimmed by 1 base and 9 bases, with 6 bases remaining between them. Germline CDR1 and CDR2: SGHAT and FQNNGV. This CDR3 contains 11 residues. TCRdb analysed the 5' RACE reads with MiXCR anew, one entry per CDR3 protein. The sample contains about 470,000 distinct CDR3 sequences, approximately 24% of which appear only once. This sample also belongs to another study, concerning T cells expressing NK-cell markers.

The clonotype was recovered from a woman in her late teens or twenties in good health. Sequencing was carried out using CD4+ T cells sorted from blood. The chain carries TRBV11-2 and TRBJ1-1; the D is unclear. The DNA for the CDR3 is TGTGCCAGCAGCTTAGCGGGGAAAGCTTTCTTT. Encoded protein: CASSLAGKAFF.